A single sample is the source of the 16 T cell receptor beta chains below, sequenced in a study of cytomegalovirus exposure and HLA in healthy donors. With 60 Vbeta and 13 Jbeta primers, the PCR was carried out. Method: immunoSEQ multiplex PCR; TCRdb's copy keeps in-frame clones and lacks some. Of about 130,000 clones in the sample, 65% to 85% are singletons; the top ten hold under 5%. Source material: PBMCs. Receptors originate from a man younger than 35 in good health and CMV-seropositive.

The rearrangement uses TRBV4-1 and TRBJ2-5; TRBD1 agrees at 7 bases. V lost 5 bases and J lost 3; bases outside the gene matches: 6. The CDR3 is 14 amino acids. CDR1 is MGHRA and CDR2 is YSYEKL in the germline V gene. Written as DNA, the CDR3 is TGCGCCAGCAGCTACGGACAGGAAAAAGAGACCCAGTACTTC. Translating it yields CASSYGQEKETQYF.

V is TRBV7-2 and J is TRBJ2-2, with 9 bases aligning to TRBD2. CDR3 length: 18 residues. With 5 bases clipped from V and 4 bases from J, the junction kept 14 bases outside the gene matches. Germline V CDR1 and CDR2: SGHTA, FQGNSA. DNA of the CDR3: TGTGCCAGCAGCGCAGGCCTAGCGGGGCCGTCCCGCACCGGGGAGCTGTTTTTT. Translation: CASSAGLAGPSRTGELFF.

The rearrangement joins TRBV7-9 to TRBJ1-4; 8 positions match TRBD1. J gave up 7 bases and V 5 bases, and 6 bases lay outside the gene matches. Looked up from germline, CDR1 is SEHNR and CDR2 is FQNEAQ (reference sequence). The CDR3 runs to 14 residues. The CDR3 DNA follows: TGTGCCAGCAGCAAAGACAGGGGTGGTGAAAAACTGTTTTTT. Its protein is CASSKDRGGEKLFF. The variable domain in full, with the rest retrieved from reference TRBV7-9 and TRBJ1-4, is DTGVSQNPRHKITKRGQNVTFRCDPISEHNRLYWYRQTLGQGPEFLTYFQNEAQLEKSRLLSDRFSAERPKGSFSTLEIQRTEQGDSAMYLCASSKDRGGEKLFFGSGTQLSVL.

The chain recombines TRBV14 with TRBJ1-1; D is ambiguous. This CDR3 has 13 residues. The germline V and J ends were trimmed by 1 base and 4 bases, with 7 bases remaining between them. Germline-derived CDR1 and CDR2 are SGHDN and FVKESK. The CDR3 sequence is CASSQGGSTEAFF. The CDR3 nucleotides read TGTGCCAGCAGCCAAGGTGGTAGCACTGAAGCTTTCTTT.

J is TRBJ1-1 and V is TRBV10-3, with no clear D. Trimming left V 0 bases short and J 0 bases short, with 8 bases between. CDR1 is ENHRY, CDR2 SYGVKD, per germline. The CDR3 has 15 residues. CDR3 loop: CAISESENMNTEAFF. CDR3 in DNA: TGTGCCATCAGTGAGTCGGAGAACATGAACACTGAAGCTTTCTTT.

Comment on this clone: At one end the junction does not follow the germline gene, possibly because of a read error. V and J are TRBV5-1 and TRBJ1-2; TRBD1 might be the D (5 bases). Germline loops: CDR1 SGHRS, CDR2 YFSETQ. This CDR3 contains 16 residues. The CDR3 region has the DNA TGCGCCAGCAGCTTGGGAGGGGTCGGATCATCGGGAGGCTGCACCTTC. This gives the protein CASSLGGVGSSGGCTF.

The rearrangement uses TRBV7-9 and TRBJ1-6; D is ambiguous. The CDR3 is made up of 13 amino acids. Germline lookup yields CDR1 SEHNR and CDR2 FQNEAQ (reference sequence). V shed 6 bases and J shed 7 bases, with 10 bases lying between them. Here the CDR3 reads CASSLAENSPLHF. Here the CDR3 DNA reads TGTGCCAGCAGTCTCGCAGAAAATTCACCCCTCCACTTT.

This rearrangement joins TRBV6-5 to TRBJ2-7, with 9 positions matching TRBD1. V shed 2 bases, J shed 3 bases, and the junction held 8 bases outside the gene matches. The germline CDR1 and CDR2 sequences are MNHEY and SVGAGI. There are 16 residues in the CDR3. CDR3 sequence: CASSYLAGTGSYEQYF. Here the CDR3 DNA reads TGTGCCAGCAGTTACCTAGCCGGGACAGGGAGCTACGAGCAGTACTTC.

The chain carries TRBV21-1 and TRBJ1-5; the D call in the table, TRBD1, was not verified against the DNA. TRBV21-1 is annotated as a pseudogene. The CDR3 loop spans 18 amino acids. The CDR3 sequence is CASSASSGTGAPHQPQHF. The CDR3 bases are TGTGCCAGCAGCGCTAGTTCCGGGACAGGGGCCCCCCATCAGCCCCAGCATTTT.

J is TRBJ2-7 and V is TRBV30; D is unclear. Germline-derived CDR1 and CDR2 are GTSNPN and SVGIG (reference sequence). The CDR3 spans 18 residues. The V and J ends lost 0 bases and 3 bases respectively, with 24 bases between them. CDR3 residues: CAWSVLSFFPGSSYEQYF. Written as DNA, the CDR3 is TGTGCCTGGAGTGTACTTTCTTTCTTTCCTGGGTCTAGCTACGAGCAGTACTTC.

Only a few counts were recorded for this clone. This sequence joins TRBV6-1 and TRBJ1-4; TRBD1 matches 8 bases. Trimming cost V 3 bases and J 8 bases; bases outside gene matches: 8. The CDR3 extends over 15 amino acids. Germline values: CDR1 MNHNS, CDR2 SASEGT. In DNA form, the CDR3 reads TGTGCCAGCAGTGAGACCCGGGACAGGATGGAAAAACTGTTTTTT. Translated, it gives CASSETRDRMEKLFF.

A few counts support this clone. V usage is TRBV5-1 and J usage is TRBJ2-1; 8 bases fit TRBD2. The junction had 5 bases not matched to a gene; V was cut back by 3 bases and J by 0 bases. Germline V gene lookup returns CDR1 SGHRS and CDR2 YFSETQ. The CDR3 sequence is 16 residues long. The CDR3 spells CASSSGSGDSYNEQFF. CDR3 nucleotides: TGCGCCAGCAGCTCGGGTAGCGGGGACTCCTACAATGAGCAGTTCTTC.

DNA of the CDR3: TGTGCCAGCAGCCGAAGACAGGGACTTAATTCACCCCTCCACTTT. Translated: CASSRRQGLNSPLHF. The genes are TRBV27 and TRBJ1-6; 7 nucleotides match TRBD1. Unmatched junction bases numbered 8, after V lost 6 bases and J lost 6 bases. The CDR3 runs to 15 residues. The germline gives CDR1 MNHEY, CDR2 SMNVEV (reference sequence).

The chain recombines TRBV10-3 with TRBJ2-5; tentative D call: TRBD2 (6 bases). CDR3 length: 12 residues. Between the trimmed V and J ends, which lost 7 bases and 0 bases, there was a span of 6 bases. Germline V gene sequence: CDR1 ENHRY, CDR2 SYGVKD. The CDR3 is CAITSDQETQYF. DNA for the CDR3: TGTGCCATCACTAGCGACCAAGAGACCCAGTACTTC.

The gene calls are TRBV4-3 and TRBJ1-6, with unresolved D. Germline V gene lookup returns CDR1 LGHNA and CDR2 YSLEER. Trimming removed 1 base from V and 11 bases from J, with 9 bases in between. CDR3 length: 13 residues. CDR3 nucleotide sequence: TGCGCCAGCAGCCAAGGACGGGGAGCACCCCTCCACTTT. Protein: CASSQGRGAPLHF.

The rearrangement joins TRBV30 to TRBJ2-7, with D maybe TRBD2 (6 bases). The CDR3 runs 13 residues. Trimming took 2 bases from V and 5 from J, leaving 13 bases between them. Germline lookup yields CDR1 GTSNPN and CDR2 SVGIG (reference sequence). CDR3 bases: TGTGCCTGGAGTAGAGTGACGGGGGACGAGCAGTACTTC. This codes for CAWSRVTGDEQYF.